The 22 T cell receptor beta chains below come from one sample, sequenced in a study of human T cells and chemical hapten exposure. From the RACE reads, TCRdb called clonotypes with MiXCR, one entry per CDR3 protein. The sample holds about 80,000 distinct CDR3 sequences, 12% to 15% seen once. Time point meaning: pre-sensitization, week 0. The treatment: therapeutic diphenylcyclopropenone sensitization with weekly scalp DPC. The source material was whole blood, sampled in connection with sensitization to the hapten diphenylcyclopropenone (DPC). The receptors derive from a woman between 45 and 65 years old with alopecia areata. Some clones in this sample may be carry-over from other donors' samples.

In this sample, this clonotype turned up a few times. J is TRBJ2-3 and V is TRBV5-1, with 7 bases matching TRBD2. Germline-derived CDR1 and CDR2 are SGHRS and YFSETQ. V dropped 2 bases and J dropped 6; count of bases not matched to a gene: 9. This CDR3 region has 15 residues. In DNA form, the CDR3 reads TGCGCCAGCAGCTTACAGGCGGGAGTTCCGGATACGCAGTATTTT. As protein: CASSLQAGVPDTQYF.

The chain carries TRBV4-2 and TRBJ2-1; TRBD1 matches 8 bases. Unmatched junction bases numbered 5, after V lost 1 base and J lost 6 bases. This CDR3 is built from 15 residues. CDR1 and CDR2 from the germline V gene are LGHNA and YNFKEQ. CDR3 nucleotide sequence: TGTGCCAGCAGCCAAGTTACAACAGGGGGCAATGAGCAGTTCTTC. This sequence encodes CASSQVTTGGNEQFF.

There are a few counts of this clonotype. The genes are TRBV5-4 and TRBJ2-4; D gene ambiguous. V was trimmed by 4 bases and J by 3 bases, leaving 14 bases between them. This CDR3 is 15 amino acids long. Germline lookup yields CDR1 SGHNT and CDR2 YYREEE (reference sequence). The CDR3 DNA is TGTGCCAGCAGCCCACTTGGGGATCTCAAAAACATTCAGTACTTC. It encodes CASSPLGDLKNIQYF.

This chain's CDR3 is CASSRTLRTSSNEQFF. The CDR3 region has the DNA TGTGCCAGCAGCAGGACCCTAAGGACTAGTAGCAATGAGCAGTTCTTC. The chain joins TRBV9 to TRBJ2-1, with TRBD2 identical over 7 bases. V lost 4 bases, J lost 6 bases, and 13 bases stayed unmatched. Germline values: CDR1 SGDLS, CDR2 YYNGEE. The CDR3 totals 16 residues.

This clonotype was seen only once. J is TRBJ2-7 and V is TRBV28; a weak D match, TRBD1 (6 bases). Trimming cost V 6 bases and J 2 bases, with 14 bases left between them. Looked up from germline, CDR1 is MDHEN and CDR2 is SYDVKM. The length of the CDR3 is 14 residues. CDR3 nucleotides: TGTGCCAGCAGCCGCCGGTCAGGGGCCTACGAGCAGTACTTC. Amino acid sequence: CASSRRSGAYEQYF.

CDR3 nucleotide sequence: TGTGCCAGCAGCTTTGGGGGGGCTACTGAAGCTTTCTTT. This translates into CASSFGGATEAFF. The chain employs TRBV5-5 and TRBJ1-1, with a tentative D call TRBD1 (6 bases). With 2 bases removed from V and 5 bases from J, the gap between germline ends came to 10 bases. CDR3 length: 13 amino acids. Germline V CDR1 and CDR2: SGHKS, YYEKEE (reference sequence).

The chain combines TRBV3-1 with TRBJ2-5; D call uncertain. Trimming removed 1 base at V and 2 bases at J, with 14 bases between. Germline CDR1 and CDR2: LGHDT and YNNKEL (reference sequence). This CDR3 comprises 16 residues. The CDR3 DNA follows: TGTGCCAGCAGCCAAGGAAGCCACGTAGGACAAGAGACCCAGTACTTC. Its translation is CASSQGSHVGQETQYF.

Points on this clonotype: The CDR3 does not close with the conserved phenylalanine or tryptophan, likely indicating a read error. The CDR3 DNA sequence: TGCGCCAGCAGCTTAGTAGCGGGGCTACAAGAGACCCAGTACTCC. This codes for CASSLVAGLQETQYS. The chain carries TRBV5-1 and TRBJ2-5; 8 positions agree with TRBD2. This CDR3 spans 15 amino acids. CDR1 and CDR2 (germline): SGHRS, YFSETQ. The trim removed 2 bases at V and 2 bases at J, leaving 5 bases unmatched.

This clonotype came up many times. V usage is TRBV29-1 and J usage is TRBJ2-1; TRBD2 is a possible D gene (6 bases). V was clipped by 4 bases and J by 9 bases, with 19 bases between them. In germline, CDR1 is SQVTM, CDR2 ANQGSEA. There are 14 residues in the CDR3. CDR3 nucleotide sequence: TGCAGCGTTGTTCTGGTAGCGGTGGGTGGTGAGCAGTTCTTC. Translating gives CSVVLVAVGGEQFF.

J is TRBJ2-5 and V is TRBV18; TRBD1 might be the D (5 bases). There are 15 residues in the CDR3. The germline V gene has CDR1 KGHSH and CDR2 LQKENI. Trimming shortened V by 0 bases and J by 5 bases, and 13 bases separated the two germline ends. CDR3 in DNA: TGTGCCAGCTCACCACCTGTCAGGGTATCGGAGACCCAGTACTTC. As protein: CASSPPVRVSETQYF.

The chain links TRBV28 to TRBJ2-2; no reliable D call. V lost 6 bases and J lost 1, with 12 bases in between. There are 15 residues in the CDR3. Germline V gene sequence: CDR1 MDHEN, CDR2 SYDVKM. The CDR3 loop is CASSLGLLNTGELFF. The CDR3 DNA sequence: TGTGCCAGCAGCCTCGGTCTTTTGAACACCGGGGAGCTGTTTTTT.

The J gene is TRBJ2-1, the V gene TRBV19; tentative D call: TRBD2 (5 bases). Trimming took off 5 bases at V and 6 bases at J, with 17 bases between the two ends. CDR1 LNHDA and CDR2 SQIVND come from the germline V gene (reference sequence). This CDR3 has 15 amino acids. CDR3 region: CASSSDYQKINEQFF. CDR3 DNA sequence: TGTGCCAGTAGTTCCGACTACCAGAAAATCAATGAGCAGTTCTTC.

Comments on this clonotype: One end of the junction varies from germline; a read error may be responsible. The chain couples TRBV20-1 to TRBJ2-1; no clear D gene. The germline V gene encodes CDR1 DFQATT and CDR2 SNEGSKA (reference sequence). This CDR3 spans 13 amino acids. CDR3 loop: CSARDSRGREQIF. In nucleotides, the CDR3 is TGCAGTGCTAGAGATTCTAGAGGCCGTGAGCAGATCTTC.

This chain uses TRBV3-1 with TRBJ2-5, with D perhaps being TRBD1 or TRBD2 (5 bases each). The CDR3 length is 11 residues. Per the germline V gene, CDR1 is LGHDT and CDR2 is YNNKEL (reference sequence). V lost 8 bases to trimming and J lost 2 bases, with 6 bases between them. The CDR3 loop reads CASGGQETQYF. CDR3 bases: TGTGCCAGCGGGGGTCAAGAGACCCAGTACTTC.

This clonotype was seen more than once but under ten times. The chain joins TRBV28 to TRBJ1-5; D unclear. V dropped 6 bases and J dropped 5 bases, with 8 bases sitting between them. CDR3 length equals 12 residues. Germline lookup yields CDR1 MDHEN and CDR2 SYDVKM. Here the CDR3 reads CASRLLHQPQHF. CDR3 coding DNA: TGTGCCAGCAGACTCCTTCATCAGCCCCAGCATTTT. Full variable domain (remainder filled in from reference TRBV28 and TRBJ1-5): DVKVTQSSRYLVKRTGEKVFLECVQDMDHENMFWYRQDPGLGLRLIYFSYDVKMKEKGDIPEGYSVSREKKERFSLILESASTNQTSMYLCASRLLHQPQHFGDGTRLSIL.

The J gene is TRBJ2-7, the V gene TRBV7-2; no clear D. With 6 bases removed from V and 2 bases from J, the gap between germline ends came to 8 bases. The CDR3 contains 12 residues. Per the germline V gene, CDR1 is SGHTA and CDR2 is FQGNSA. The DNA for the CDR3 is TGTGCCAGCAGTCAATCGCCCTACGAGCAGTACTTC. Translating it yields CASSQSPYEQYF.

In this sample, this clonotype turned up a few times. V gene TRBV9 combines with J gene TRBJ2-5; 7 bases map to TRBD1. The CDR3 totals 14 residues. V trimming: 0 bases; J trimming: 1 base; junction bases outside the gene matches: 0. Germline V gene sequence: CDR1 SGDLS, CDR2 YYNGEE. The CDR3 reads CASSVGDSQETQYF. In nucleotides, the CDR3 is TGTGCCAGCAGCGTAGGGGACAGCCAAGAGACCCAGTACTTC.

The chain joins TRBV12-3 or TRBV12-4 to TRBJ2-2; possible D gene TRBD1, 6 bases. The CDR3 contains 14 residues. Between the trimmed V and J ends, which lost 5 bases and 3 bases, there was a span of 10 bases. CDR3 region: CASSTYRDTGELFF. In nucleotides, the CDR3 is TGTGCCAGCAGTACATACAGGGACACCGGGGAGCTGTTTTTT.

The chain couples TRBV18 to TRBJ1-1; D gene unclear. CDR1 and CDR2 from the germline V gene are KGHSH and LQKENI. The CDR3 covers 14 residues. V was clipped by 2 bases and J by 5 bases, with 12 bases between them. CDR3 sequence (DNA): TGTGCCAGCTCACCATCAGCGATGAGGACTGAAGCTTTCTTT. Protein product: CASSPSAMRTEAFF.

The rearrangement links TRBV7-8 to TRBJ1-5; a possible D gene is TRBD1 (6 bases). V gave up 2 bases and J gave up 5 bases, with 13 bases separating them. Germline V lookup: CDR1 SGHVS, CDR2 FQNEAQ. This CDR3 has 15 amino acids. The CDR3, as DNA: TGTGCCAGCAGCTTACTGGACAGTCCCTATCAGCCCCAGCATTTT. This encodes CASSLLDSPYQPQHF.

There are a few counts of this clonotype. The chain has TRBV15 and TRBJ2-7, with TRBD1 matching 8 bases. Germline loops: CDR1 LNHNV, CDR2 YYDKDF (reference sequence). V dropped 4 bases and J dropped 3; count of bases not matched to a gene: 5. The CDR3 length is 14 residues. The CDR3, as DNA: TGTGCCACCAGCAATGGACAGGGAAGCTACGAGCAGTACTTC. Amino acid sequence: CATSNGQGSYEQYF.

The chain couples TRBV12-3 or TRBV12-4 to TRBJ2-1, with TRBD2 matching over 9 bases. The CDR3 runs 15 residues. The junction had 9 bases not matched to a gene; V was cut back by 7 bases and J by 5 bases. The CDR3 DNA reads TGTGCCAGCACCCCGACTAGCGGTTCACACAATGAGCAGTTCTTC. Translation: CASTPTSGSHNEQFF.